This TCR beta chain was observed in a study of OX40 agonist ivuxolimab in advanced cancers. TCRdb's table, derived via immunoSEQ multiplex PCR, lists solely in-frame clones and lacks some. Of 99,000 or so clones listed, 90% to 96% were seen once; the top ten hold 2% to 2.5%. Overall study results and limits: The mean number of expanded clones was higher in CD8+ T cells than in CD4+. Among the least clonally expanded were partial responders at 0.1-3.0 mg/kg.

Exclusion of a patient followed from autoimmune disease history or systemic immunosuppression. As for this clone: Its antigen is undetermined.

The TCR originated in an adult with an advanced solid tumor such as melanoma, head and neck, liver or kidney cancer. This sample comprised CD4+ or CD8+ T cells sorted from blood, obtained in a trial of the OX40 agonist ivuxolimab.

The CDR3 protein is CASSTQQAPGELFF. CDR3 bases: TGTGCCAGCAGCACCCAACAGGCGCCCGGGGAGCTGTTTTTT. The gene calls are TRBV7-9 and TRBJ2-2; a possible D gene is TRBD1 (5 bases). Germline V gene lookup returns CDR1 SEHNR and CDR2 FQNEAQ (reference sequence). With 5 bases removed from V and 6 bases from J, the gap between germline ends came to 13 bases. The CDR3 sequence is 14 residues long.